These 15 T cell receptor beta chains originate from one sample sequenced in a study of blood T cells in healthy people across ages. With a J-beta primer mix and a sample-barcoded 5' primer, a second PCR ran roughly 6 to 11 cycles. TCRdb passed the 5' RACE reads through MiXCR, listing each CDR3 protein once. The sample carries fewer than 2,000,000 distinct CDR3 sequences, about two fifths recorded once. What was sequenced was blood. Receptors were obtained from a human donor in good health.

This clonotype was counted only a few times. The chain uses TRBV7-2 and TRBJ2-1; no clear D. Germline assignment: CDR1 SGHTA and CDR2 FQGNSA. This CDR3 contains 16 residues. V was trimmed by 4 bases and J by 1 base, leaving 14 bases between them. Here the CDR3 reads CASSSGPPKSYNEQFF. As DNA, the CDR3 is TGTGCCAGCAGCTCCGGACCCCCCAAATCCTACAATGAGCAGTTCTTC.

This clonotype was seen a few times. The gene calls are TRBV11-2 and TRBJ2-7; 10 positions match TRBD1. This CDR3 comprises 16 residues. Germline V gene data show CDR1 as SGHAT and CDR2 as FQNNGV. V gave up 4 bases and J gave up 2 bases; unmatched junction bases: 8. The CDR3 reads CASSSVGTGDPYEQYF. For the CDR3, the DNA is TGTGCCAGCAGCTCCGTGGGGACAGGGGACCCCTACGAGCAGTACTTC. Using reference TRBV11-2 and TRBJ2-7 for the parts outside the CDR3, the full variable domain is EAGVAQSPRYKIIEKRQSVAFWCNPISGHATLYWYQQILGQGPKLLIQFQNNGVVDDSQLPKDRFSAERLKGVDSTLKIQPAKLEDSAVYLCASSSVGTGDPYEQYFGPGTRLTVT.

This clonotype came up a few times. The chain couples TRBV5-1 to TRBJ1-2, with TRBD1 matching over 10 bases. The germline gives CDR1 SGHRS, CDR2 YFSETQ. The CDR3 is 17 residues long. V lost 0 bases to trimming and J lost 3 bases; unmatched junction nucleotides: 8. The CDR3 sequence: CASSLEFGQGGDYGYTF. The DNA for the CDR3 is TGCGCCAGCAGCTTGGAATTCGGACAGGGGGGCGACTATGGCTACACCTTC.

There are a few counts of this clonotype. V gene TRBV7-8 combines with J gene TRBJ2-7; D tentatively fits TRBD1 or TRBD2 (6 bases each). The CDR3 length is 16 residues. The V gene lost 0 bases and the J gene lost 4 bases, with 16 bases spanning the gap. Looked up from germline, CDR1 is SGHVS and CDR2 is FQNEAQ. The CDR3 DNA follows: TGTGCCAGCAGCTTAGCGCCGGAGGGGACATATTACGAGCAGTACTTC. Translation: CASSLAPEGTYYEQYF.

The chain uses TRBV12-3 or TRBV12-4 and TRBJ1-1; D might be TRBD1 (5 bases). V gave up 3 bases and J gave up 1 base, with 30 bases separating them. The CDR3 length is 21 residues. The CDR3 is CASSFVLADKPQGSQNTEAFF. The CDR3 DNA is TGTGCCAGCAGTTTCGTCCTTGCTGACAAACCGCAGGGCTCTCAGAACACTGAAGCTTTCTTT.

This clonotype showed up many times. The J gene is TRBJ2-6, the V gene TRBV6-2 or TRBV6-3, with 11 bases lining up with TRBD1. Trimming at V came to 0 bases and at J to 17 bases, leaving 9 bases not matched to a gene. CDR3 length: 15 amino acids. The germline gives CDR1 MNHEY, CDR2 SVGEGT. CDR3 sequence (DNA): TGTGCCAGCAGTTACTCGTCCCGGGACAGGGGGAGATTGACTTTC. Translating it yields CASSYSSRDRGRLTF.

The chain employs TRBV6-1 and TRBJ2-3; TRBD2 matches at 15 bases. V lost 5 bases, J lost 6 bases, and 6 bases stayed unmatched. From germline, CDR1 is MNHNS and CDR2 SASEGT. The CDR3 is 16 amino acids. This CDR3 is CASSTGLAGGRDTQYF. The CDR3 nucleotides are TGTGCCAGCAGTACCGGACTAGCGGGGGGGCGTGATACGCAGTATTTT.

The sample holds one count of this clonotype. The chain has TRBV5-1 and TRBJ2-5; D is ambiguous. The CDR3 has 17 residues. Looked up from germline, CDR1 is SGHRS and CDR2 is YFSETQ. V lost 2 bases, J lost 1 base, and 18 bases lay in between. The CDR3 region is CASSFLGSEKSQETQYF. The CDR3 nucleotides read TGCGCCAGCAGCTTCCTGGGGTCAGAAAAGTCCCAAGAGACCCAGTACTTC.

Note on this clonotype: Sequence at one end of the junction differs from germline and may be a read error. V and J are TRBV10-2 and TRBJ1-1; 8 bases agree with TRBD1. The CDR3 runs 13 residues. Germline loops: CDR1 WSHSY, CDR2 SAAADI. The CDR3 loop reads CASSRQGRPEAFF. CDR3 in DNA: TGCGCCAGCAGTCGACAGGGGCGCCCTGAGGCTTTCTTT.

Regarding this clonotype: A junction end diverges from the germline sequence, so it may reflect a read error. This chain links TRBV4-1 with TRBJ1-5; D is unresolved. The CDR3 extends over 14 amino acids. Germline CDR1 MGHRA, CDR2 YSYEKL. The DNA for the CDR3 is TGCGCCAGCAGCCAAGGAGGTAGCAATCGGCCCCAGCATTTT. It specifies CASSQGGSNRPQHF.

This clonotype has more than one count but fewer than ten. The J gene is TRBJ2-3, the V gene TRBV20-1; 11 positions agree with TRBD2. V was pared by 0 bases and J by 1 base, with 3 bases of the junction left unmatched. Germline lookup yields CDR1 DFQATT and CDR2 SNEGSKA (reference sequence). The CDR3 consists of 16 residues. This chain's CDR3 is CSARDQLAGGTDTQYF. The CDR3 bases are TGCAGTGCTAGAGATCAACTAGCGGGGGGCACAGATACGCAGTATTTT.

This clonotype has a single count. The genes are TRBV20-1 and TRBJ1-2, with D unresolved. This CDR3 contains 13 residues. Looked up from germline, CDR1 is DFQATT and CDR2 is SNEGSKA (reference sequence). The germline V and J ends were trimmed by 0 bases and 2 bases, with 7 bases remaining between them. The CDR3 here is CSAREPTNYGYTF. DNA of the CDR3: TGCAGTGCTAGAGAGCCAACCAACTATGGCTACACCTTC.

This clonotype has more than one count but fewer than ten. The chain employs TRBV7-9 and TRBJ2-7, with D possibly TRBD1 on 6 matching bases. The germline V gene has CDR1 SEHNR and CDR2 FQNEAQ (reference sequence). With 0 bases removed from V and 0 bases from J, the gap between germline ends came to 12 bases. There are 16 residues in the CDR3. The CDR3 DNA follows: TGTGCCAGCAGCTTAGCGCTATTGGACAGCTCCTACGAGCAGTACTTC. Residues: CASSLALLDSSYEQYF.

This clonotype was recorded a few times. The chain joins TRBV5-1 to TRBJ2-3; D is unresolved. This CDR3 is built from 14 residues. Germline V gene lookup returns CDR1 SGHRS and CDR2 YFSETQ. V was clipped by 0 bases and J by 5 bases, with 10 bases between them. The CDR3 DNA follows: TGCGCCAGCAGCTTGGGGACGCCGGGAGATACGCAGTATTTT. Amino acids: CASSLGTPGDTQYF.

V is TRBV5-6 and J is TRBJ2-1, with D unclear. V gave up 2 bases and J gave up 10 bases, with 7 bases separating them. Germline CDR1 SGHDT, CDR2 YYEEEE. The CDR3 loop spans 11 amino acids. CDR3: CASSFVSEQFF. The CDR3 DNA is TGTGCCAGCAGCTTCGTTAGCGAGCAGTTCTTC.